This T cell receptor (beta chain) was captured by sequencing in a study of neoadjuvant nivolumab and ipilimumab in lung cancer. Study-level results: From pretherapy to surgery, tumor richness and clonality rose with dual therapy. TCR clonality did not significantly correlate with pathologic tumor regression. Compared with tumor-adjacent uninvolved lung, resected tumors showed greater richness and clonality. Blood richness before therapy tracked richness in tumors resected after neoadjuvant therapy.

CDR3 length equals 15 residues. V was cut by 5 bases and J by 1 base, with 14 bases left in between. Germline V gene data show CDR1 as SGHAT and CDR2 as FQDESV (reference sequence). To note about this clone: Its antigen is not known.

Measured with immunoSEQ multiplex PCR; TCRdb has only the in-frame clones, and not every one. The sample consists of 25,000 to 35,000 clones, about nine tenths of them appearing once. The TCR sequence derives from an adult with non-small cell lung cancer. This specimen was peripheral blood, taken after neoadjuvant nivolumab, alone or with ipilimumab, at or shortly before surgery. This rearrangement joins TRBV11-1 to TRBJ1-1; no definite D call. The CDR3, as DNA: TGTGCCAGCAGCCCCTCAGGAGGTAGGAACACTGAAGCTTTCTTT. Its translation is CASSPSGGRNTEAFF.